These 9 T cell receptor beta chains share one sample of origin, sequenced in a study of blood T cell repertoires in COVID-19. Sequencing used immunoSEQ multiplex PCR; TCRdb keeps in-frame clones, though not all of them. The data contain 400,000 to 450,000 clones, approximately 92% of them singletons. Sequencing used PBMCs or T cells enriched from blood (not recorded which). The origin of the receptors is a young man who had recovered from COVID-19.

This chain connects TRBV5-5 to TRBJ1-2, with 7 nucleotides matching TRBD1. Germline trimming cut 5 bases from V and 3 bases from J; bases unmatched to any gene: 22. Germline CDR1 SGHKS, CDR2 YYEKEE (reference sequence). This CDR3 has 19 amino acids. The CDR3 DNA follows: TGTGCCAGCAGTTTTATGAGGCTGAAGGGAAGGGGGCTGGACTATGGCTACACCTTC. Translated: CASSFMRLKGRGLDYGYTF.

The chain couples TRBV10-2 to TRBJ2-5; D is possibly TRBD2 (6 bases). V lost 0 bases, J lost 4 bases, and 9 bases lay in between. The CDR3 consists of 14 residues. CDR1 WSHSY and CDR2 SAAADI come from the germline V gene. The DNA for the CDR3 is TGCGCCAGCAGTGAGTCGGGGAGGAGAGAGACCCAGTACTTC. Translation gives CASSESGRRETQYF.

V gene TRBV30 combines with J gene TRBJ2-5, with D possibly TRBD2 on 6 matching bases. Trimming took 3 bases from V and 0 from J, leaving 17 bases between them. The germline V gene has CDR1 GTSNPN and CDR2 SVGIG (reference sequence). This CDR3 is 16 amino acids long. For the CDR3, the DNA is TGTGCCTGGAGCCCGGGACTTCAAAGGTACCAAGAGACCCAGTACTTC. Amino acids: CAWSPGLQRYQETQYF.

The J gene is TRBJ2-7, the V gene TRBV30, with 9 bases lining up with TRBD1. V dropped 3 bases and J dropped 3; count of bases not matched to a gene: 12. Per germline, CDR1 GTSNPN and CDR2 SVGIG (reference sequence). This CDR3 is built from 16 residues. The CDR3 region is CAWSPWGGTGIYEQYF. For the CDR3, the DNA is TGTGCCTGGAGCCCGTGGGGTGGGACAGGGATCTACGAGCAGTACTTC.

Written as DNA, the CDR3 is TGTGCCAGCAGCTCGACAGGGGGGAATCAGCCCCAGCATTTT. Its translation: CASSSTGGNQPQHF. The chain links TRBV7-9 to TRBJ1-5; 9 bases fit TRBD1. V lost 4 bases to trimming and J lost 4 bases; unmatched junction nucleotides: 2. The CDR3 loop spans 14 amino acids. Germline CDR1 SEHNR, CDR2 FQNEAQ (reference sequence).

The rearrangement links TRBV19 to TRBJ1-2; D unresolved. Trimming removed 4 bases from V and 6 bases from J, with 21 bases in between. Germline-derived CDR1 and CDR2 are LNHDA and SQIVND (reference sequence). The CDR3 totals 16 residues. CDR3 region: CASSTFQATARDGYTF. The CDR3, as DNA: TGTGCCAGTAGTACCTTCCAGGCGACCGCGAGGGATGGCTACACCTTC.

The chain couples TRBV30 to TRBJ2-2; 8 bases line up with TRBD1. The CDR3 consists of 17 residues. The germline CDR1 and CDR2 sequences are GTSNPN and SVGIG (reference sequence). Trimming at V came to 3 bases and at J to 7 bases, leaving 16 bases not matched to a gene. CDR3 bases: TGTGCCTGGAGGTGGGGAAGGACAGGGAGGTTTGGCGGGGAGCTGTTTTTT. This gives the protein CAWRWGRTGRFGGELFF.

This clone has a handful of counts. V gene TRBV5-4 combines with J gene TRBJ2-7; 9 bases are shared with TRBD1. The CDR3 is 13 amino acids. Germline CDR1 is SGHNT and CDR2 is YYREEE (reference sequence). The V gene end was trimmed by 4 bases and the J gene end by 2 bases; junction bases not matched to a gene: 1. CDR3 nucleotides: TGTGCCAGCAGCGGGACAGGGACCTACGAGCAGTACTTC. It encodes CASSGTGTYEQYF.

The CDR3 DNA reads as TGTGCCAGCAGCCTGACTGACTCCTACGAGCAGTACTTC. Amino acids: CASSLTDSYEQYF. The chain carries TRBV11-3 and TRBJ2-7; D unresolved. Germline CDR1 reads SGHNT; CDR2 reads YENEEA. Trimming took 5 bases from V and 0 from J, leaving 8 bases between them. The CDR3 covers 13 residues.